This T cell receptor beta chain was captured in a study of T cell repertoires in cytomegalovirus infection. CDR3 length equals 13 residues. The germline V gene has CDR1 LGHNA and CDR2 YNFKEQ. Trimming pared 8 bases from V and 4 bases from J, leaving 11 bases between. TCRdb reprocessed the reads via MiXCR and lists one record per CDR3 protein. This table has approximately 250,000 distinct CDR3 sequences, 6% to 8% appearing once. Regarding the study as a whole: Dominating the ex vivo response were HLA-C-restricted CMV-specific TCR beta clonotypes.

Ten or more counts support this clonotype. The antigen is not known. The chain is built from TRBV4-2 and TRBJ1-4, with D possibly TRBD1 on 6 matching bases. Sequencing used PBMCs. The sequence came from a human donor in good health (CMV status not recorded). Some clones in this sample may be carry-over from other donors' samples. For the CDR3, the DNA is TGTGCCAGCGGCCGGGACATTAATGAAAAACTGTTTTTT. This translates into CASGRDINEKLFF.